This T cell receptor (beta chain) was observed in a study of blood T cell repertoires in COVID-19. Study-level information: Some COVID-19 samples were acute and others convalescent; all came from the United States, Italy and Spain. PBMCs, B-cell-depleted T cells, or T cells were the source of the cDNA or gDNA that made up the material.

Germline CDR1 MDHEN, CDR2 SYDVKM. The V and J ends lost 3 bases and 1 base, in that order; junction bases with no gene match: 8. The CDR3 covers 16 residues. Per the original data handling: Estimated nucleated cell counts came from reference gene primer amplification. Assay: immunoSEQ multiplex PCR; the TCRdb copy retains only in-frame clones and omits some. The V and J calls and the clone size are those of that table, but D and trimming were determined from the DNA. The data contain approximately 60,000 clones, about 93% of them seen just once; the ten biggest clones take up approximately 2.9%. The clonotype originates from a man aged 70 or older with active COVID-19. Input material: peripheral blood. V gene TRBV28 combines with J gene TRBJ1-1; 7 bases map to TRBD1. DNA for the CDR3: TGTGCCAGCAGTTTGTTCAGGGGGTATTCGAACACTGAAGCTTTCTTT. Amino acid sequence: CASSLFRGYSNTEAFF.